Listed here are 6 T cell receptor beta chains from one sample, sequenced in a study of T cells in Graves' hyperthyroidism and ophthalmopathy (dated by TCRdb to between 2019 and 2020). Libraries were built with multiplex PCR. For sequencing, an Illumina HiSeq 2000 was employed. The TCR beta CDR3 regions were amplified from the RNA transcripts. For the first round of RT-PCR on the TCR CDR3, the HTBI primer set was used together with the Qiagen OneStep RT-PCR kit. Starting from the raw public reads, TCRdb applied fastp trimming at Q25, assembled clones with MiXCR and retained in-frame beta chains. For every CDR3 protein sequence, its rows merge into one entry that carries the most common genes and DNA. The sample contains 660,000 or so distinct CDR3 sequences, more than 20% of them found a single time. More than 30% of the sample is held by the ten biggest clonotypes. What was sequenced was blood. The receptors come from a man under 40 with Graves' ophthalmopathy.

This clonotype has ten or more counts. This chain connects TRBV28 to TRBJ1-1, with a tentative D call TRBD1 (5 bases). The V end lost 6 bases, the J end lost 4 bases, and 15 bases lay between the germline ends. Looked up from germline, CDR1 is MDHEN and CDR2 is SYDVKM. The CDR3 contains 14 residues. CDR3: CASREGRRSTEAFF. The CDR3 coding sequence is TGTGCCAGCAGGGAGGGACGGCGAAGCACTGAAGCTTTCTTT.

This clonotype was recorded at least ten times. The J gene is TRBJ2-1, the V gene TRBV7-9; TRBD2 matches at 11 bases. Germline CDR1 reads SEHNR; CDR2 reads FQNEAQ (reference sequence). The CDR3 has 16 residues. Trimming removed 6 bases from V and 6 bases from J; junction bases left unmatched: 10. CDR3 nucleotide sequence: TGTGCCAGCAGTTCCTCGACTAGCGGGATCCCCAATGAGCAGTTCTTC. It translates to CASSSSTSGIPNEQFF.

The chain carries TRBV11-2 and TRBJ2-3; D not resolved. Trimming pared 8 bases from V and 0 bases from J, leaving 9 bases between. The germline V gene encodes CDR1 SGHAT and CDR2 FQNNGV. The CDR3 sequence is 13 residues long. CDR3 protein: CASRPPSTDTQYF. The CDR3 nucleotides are TGTGCCAGCCGTCCTCCTAGCACAGATACGCAGTATTTT. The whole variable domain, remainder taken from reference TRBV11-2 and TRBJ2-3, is EAGVAQSPRYKIIEKRQSVAFWCNPISGHATLYWYQQILGQGPKLLIQFQNNGVVDDSQLPKDRFSAERLKGVDSTLKIQPAKLEDSAVYLCASRPPSTDTQYFGPGTRLTVL.

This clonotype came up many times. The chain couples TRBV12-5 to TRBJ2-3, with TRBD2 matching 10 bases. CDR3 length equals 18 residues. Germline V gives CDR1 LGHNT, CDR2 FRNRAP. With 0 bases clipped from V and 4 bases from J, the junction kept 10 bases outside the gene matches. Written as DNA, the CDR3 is TGTGCTAGTGGTTTGGTACGAAGCGGGAGGGCCCTGCCAGATACGCAGTATTTT. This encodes CASGLVRSGRALPDTQYF.

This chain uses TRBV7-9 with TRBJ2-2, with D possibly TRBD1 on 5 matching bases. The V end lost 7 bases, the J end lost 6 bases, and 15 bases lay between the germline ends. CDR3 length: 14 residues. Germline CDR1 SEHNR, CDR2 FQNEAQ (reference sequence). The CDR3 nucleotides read TGTGCCAGCATCCTGATAGGGGAAGCCGGGGAGCTGTTTTTT. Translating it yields CASILIGEAGELFF.

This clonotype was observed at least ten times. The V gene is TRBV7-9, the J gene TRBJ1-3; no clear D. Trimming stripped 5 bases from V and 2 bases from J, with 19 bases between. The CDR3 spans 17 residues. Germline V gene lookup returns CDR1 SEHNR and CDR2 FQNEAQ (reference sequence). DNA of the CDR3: TGTGCCAGCAGCCTCCGACGGCAATCCTACACTGGAAACACCATATATTTT. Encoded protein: CASSLRRQSYTGNTIYF.